These T cell receptor beta chains were read from a single sample in a study of CD8 T cells in ankylosing spondylitis. TCRdb reprocessed the 5' RACE reads with MiXCR, giving one entry per CDR3 protein. In the table there are tens of thousands of distinct CDR3 sequences, around 25% of which are singletons. The sample taken for sequencing was blood, either unsorted or a sorted T cell fraction (not recorded which). Receptors were obtained from a male donor with ankylosing spondylitis or in good health (not recorded which). CDR3s include the opening cysteine and the closing phenylalanine or tryptophan. D genes are given only for firm matches. The size of a clone is reported for some rows only, either as once, few or many, or as a class for expanded clones.

V	J	D	size	DNA	CDR3
TRBV27	TRBJ1-5	.	.	TGTGCCAGCGGGTGGAACAATCAGCCCCAGCATTTT	CASGWNNQPQHF
TRBV7-8	TRBJ1-4	TRBD1	.	TGTGCCAGCAGCATTTGGACAGGGAATGGAGAAAAACTGTTTTTT	CASSIWTGNGEKLFF
TRBV7-8	TRBJ2-7	.	.	TGTGCCAGCAGCCATGGAAGGATAAGCTCCTACGAGCAGTACTTC	CASSHGRISSYEQYF
TRBV4-2	TRBJ2-2	.	.	TGTGCCAGCAGCCAAGATCTGGGACAGAACACCGGGGAGCTGTTTTTT	CASSQDLGQNTGELFF
TRBV18	TRBJ1-3	.	.	TGTGCCAGCTCACCAATGGGCACCCTCCTCTCTGGAAACACCATATATTTT	CASSPMGTLLSGNTIYF
TRBV2	TRBJ2-1	.	.	TGTGCCAGCAGTGAAACGGGGAGTAACAATGAGCAGTTCTTC	CASSETGSNNEQFF
TRBV7-3	TRBJ1-5	.	.	TGTGCCAGCAGCTTGGGGTCGGGGTATAGCAATCAGCCCCAGCATTTT	CASSLGSGYSNQPQHF
TRBV27	TRBJ1-2	.	few	TGTGCCAGCAGTGCGAACTCTGTATTTGGAGGCTACACCTTC	CASSANSVFGGYTF
TRBV20-1	TRBJ1-2	.	.	TGCAGTGCTAGAGATGGGCAGATCGACTATGGCTACACCTTC	CSARDGQIDYGYTF
TRBV7-3	TRBJ2-2	.	.	TGTGCCAGCAGCTTATACGCCGGGGAGCTGTTTTTT	CASSLYAGELFF
TRBV27	TRBJ1-2	TRBD1	few	TGTGCCAGCAGTTCAGGGGGCACTCATGGCTACACCTTC	CASSSGGTHGYTF
TRBV27	TRBJ2-2	.	.	TGTGCCAGCCTGAAGACCAGAAGTACCGGGGAGCTGTTTTTT	CASLKTRSTGELFF
TRBV10-3	TRBJ2-7	.	.	TGTGCCATCAGTGAGTCGATAGGCGGCGAGCAGTACTTC	CAISESIGGEQYF
TRBV7-2	TRBJ2-1	.	.	TGTGCCAGCAGCTCTATAGTAGCCGATGAGCAGTTCTTC	CASSSIVADEQFF
TRBV4-1	TRBJ1-5	.	few	TGCGCCAGCAGCCAAGATCGTGTAAATCAGCCCCAGCATTTT	CASSQDRVNQPQHF
TRBV20-1	TRBJ2-2	.	few	TGCAGTGCTAGTAGAACTACCGGGGAGCTGTTTTTT	CSASRTTGELFF
TRBV7-8	TRBJ2-5	TRBD2	few	TGTTCCAGCAGCCCTCTAGCGGGGCAAGAGACCCAGTACTTC	CSSSPLAGQETQYF
TRBV20-1	TRBJ1-5	TRBD1	.	TGCAGTGCTAGAGATTGGAGGACAGGGGGCTTTAGCAATCAGCCCCAGCATTTT	CSARDWRTGGFSNQPQHF
TRBV20-1	TRBJ2-1	TRBD2	.	TGCAGTGCCACTCCTCTACTAGCGGGAGTTCTCAATGAGCAGTTCTTC	CSATPLLAGVLNEQFF
TRBV2	TRBJ2-5	.	.	TGTGCCAGCAGTGAGTTTTATGAGGCTAGCGAGAAAGAGACCCAGTACTTC	CASSEFYEASEKETQYF
TRBV18	TRBJ2-5	TRBD2	.	TGTGCCAGCTCCGAACAGGGCGGAGCGGGGGCTTCGGAGACCCAGTACTTC	CASSEQGGAGASETQYF
TRBV27	TRBJ2-1	.	few	TGTGCCAGCAGTCCCCGAGGACAGATCTCCTACAATGAGCAGTTCTTC	CASSPRGQISYNEQFF
TRBV20-1	TRBJ2-5	.	.	TGCAGTGCTAGAGAGCCAATACCGAACAAAGAGACCCAGTACTTC	CSAREPIPNKETQYF
TRBV11-1	TRBJ2-6	TRBD1	.	TGTGCCAGCAGCCACACGGACAGGGGAGCAGGAGGGGCCAACGTCCTGACTTTC	CASSHTDRGAGGANVLTF
TRBV7-3	TRBJ2-1	.	few	TGTGCCAGCAGCTTAAATCCTGGTTCCTACAATGAGCAGTTCTTC	CASSLNPGSYNEQFF
TRBV7-2	TRBJ2-1	.	few	TGTGCCAGCAGCTTAGGAGAGACAGGAAGCAATGAGCAGTTCTTC	CASSLGETGSNEQFF
TRBV20-1	TRBJ1-2	.	.	TGCAGTGCCAGGACTGCGTCGGACGTTGATGGCTACACCTTC	CSARTASDVDGYTF
TRBV12-3/TRBV12-4	TRBJ2-3	TRBD2	.	TGTGCCAGCAGTTTCTATCTCTCGGGAGGGTATTTT	CASSFYLSGGYF
TRBV4-1	TRBJ2-5	TRBD2	few	TGCGCCAGCAGGAGACTGAGCGGGAGGAATGGGGAGACCCAGTACTTC	CASRRLSGRNGETQYF
TRBV5-1	TRBJ1-4	.	once	TGCGCCAGCAGCTTGTTTCCAACAGATGTAGCAACTAATGAAAAACTGTTTTTT	CASSLFPTDVATNEKLFF
TRBV20-1	TRBJ1-2	TRBD1	few	TGCAGTGCTAGAGGTCCCTCCCGGGACAGGGGCATATCTGATATCTATGGCTACACCTTC	CSARGPSRDRGISDIYGYTF
TRBV20-1	TRBJ2-2	.	.	TGCAGTGCTAGTAGTGCGGTCGGGGAGCTGTTTTTT	CSASSAVGELFF
TRBV12-3/TRBV12-4	TRBJ2-1	TRBD2	many	TGTGCCAGCAGCGGGACTAGCGGGGGGCCCGGGTACAATGAGCAGTTCTTC	CASSGTSGGPGYNEQFF
TRBV29-1	TRBJ2-7	TRBD1	few	TGCAGCGTGGGGACAGGGAAATACGAGCAGTACTTC	CSVGTGKYEQYF
TRBV5-1	TRBJ1-5	.	.	TGCGCCAGCAGCCCGGACCTGGGTCAGCCCCAGCATTTT	CASSPDLGQPQHF
TRBV20-1	TRBJ2-3	.	.	TGCAGTGCTGCCCCGCTGGACGGGAGCACAGATACGCAGTATTTT	CSAAPLDGSTDTQYF
TRBV12-3/TRBV12-4	TRBJ1-2	.	.	TGTGCCAGCAGTTTATTTGATATTCATTTTGGGGGCTTGTTTGGCTACACCTTC	CASSLFDIHFGGLFGYTF
TRBV27	TRBJ2-2	.	few	TGTGCCAGCAGCCCCCAGGCCCGGGCCAGCACCGGGGAGCTGTTTTTT	CASSPQARASTGELFF
TRBV20-1	TRBJ2-1	.	many	TGCAGTGCCACTGTAGAGGGCACCTACAATGAGCAGTTCTTC	CSATVEGTYNEQFF
TRBV5-1	TRBJ1-1	TRBD1	.	TGCGCCAGCAGCTTGGCCGGAGGGGGCGTGAACACTGAAGCTTTCTTT	CASSLAGGGVNTEAFF
TRBV20-1	TRBJ1-6	TRBD1	few	TGCAGTGCTGCAGACAGGGTTCATTCACCCCTCCACTTT	CSAADRVHSPLHF